Listed here are 2 T cell receptor beta chains from one sample, sequenced in a study of T cell responses to AZD1222 COVID-19 vaccine. Assay: immunoSEQ multiplex PCR; the TCRdb copy retains only in-frame clones and omits some. Of some 120,000 clones listed, approximately 90% are singletons. The source was peripheral blood, collected 28 days after the second AZD1222 dose. All receptors come from an adult who received the AZD1222 COVID-19 vaccine.

The chain recombines TRBV7-9 with TRBJ1-2; D may be TRBD1 (6 bases). The CDR3 totals 13 residues. The germline V gene has CDR1 SEHNR and CDR2 FQNEAQ (reference sequence). V was pared by 4 bases and J by 8 bases, with 14 bases between. The CDR3 region has the DNA TGTGCCAGCAGCTCAGGGACACGGGGAGGCTACACCTTC. Translated, it gives CASSSGTRGGYTF.

This chain joins TRBV5-4 and TRBJ2-5, with D possibly called TRBD1 or TRBD2 (5 bases each). The CDR3 has 14 amino acids. Per germline, CDR1 SGHNT and CDR2 YYREEE (reference sequence). Trimming took off 0 bases at V and 0 bases at J, with 6 bases between the two ends. The CDR3 coding sequence is TGTGCCAGCAGCTTGGGGGGGTACCAAGAGACCCAGTACTTC. This gives the protein CASSLGGYQETQYF.